A single TCR beta chain is shown here with its context. The repertoire was sequenced with immunoSEQ multiplex PCR; TCRdb's copy has only in-frame clones and lacks some. The sample shows more than 90,000 clones, roughly 95% of them seen only once. This sample is drawn from a study of technical replicates of blood from a few donors. Sequenced material: T cells isolated from PBMCs. The sequence derives from a human donor in good health.

This chain's CDR3 is CASSRDITYEQYF. CDR3 nucleotides: TGTGCCAGCAGTCGGGACATTACCTACGAGCAGTACTTC. This rearrangement joins TRBV9 to TRBJ2-7; weak D call: TRBD1 (6 bases). In germline, CDR1 is SGDLS, CDR2 YYNGEE. V was pared by 5 bases and J by 2 bases, with 11 bases between. The CDR3 has 13 residues. Combining the CDR3 with reference TRBV9 and TRBJ2-7 gives the whole variable domain DSGVTQTPKHLITATGQRVTLRCSPRSGDLSVYWYQQSLDQGLQFLIQYYNGEERAKGNILERFSAQQFPDLHSELNLSSLELGDSALYFCASSRDITYEQYFGPGTRLTVT.